Here is one T cell receptor beta chain with its context. Antigen specificity is unknown. The sample carries other DNA sequences with the same CDR3. Both 60 Vbeta primers and 13 Jbeta primers went into the PCR. TCRdb's copy holds only in-frame clones and misses some; the assay was immunoSEQ multiplex PCR. The sample lists around 130,000 clones, around four fifths occurring once. The CDR3 loop spans 13 amino acids. The germline V gene has CDR1 SGHRS and CDR2 YFSETQ. V dropped 0 bases and J dropped 3 bases, with 4 bases sitting between them. This entry belongs to a study of cytomegalovirus exposure and HLA in healthy donors. Whole-study findings and limits: Overall, around 160 TCR beta chains were annotated as cytomegalovirus-associated. In a later analysis, across HLA loci, associated TCR counts were highest for DRB1, lowest for HLA-C. Confirmation was obtained in vitro that a few CMV-associated chains are specific for CMV antigens.

The genes are TRBV5-1 and TRBJ2-1; D remains unclear. Material for sequencing was PBMCs. This TCR derives from a boy aged 5-17 years in good health and CMV-seronegative. CDR3 DNA: TGCGCCAGCAGCTTGGGACTCTACAATGAGCAGTTCTTC. Translation gives CASSLGLYNEQFF.